This TCR beta chain originates from a study of cytomegalovirus exposure and HLA in healthy donors. Findings of the study overall: Specificity of three CMV-associated chains for CMV antigens was verified in vitro. Among TCR beta chains, those listed as cytomegalovirus-associated numbered about 150. Later, an analysis found that TCR clusters from the first cohort tended to co-occur in the roughly 110 validation repertoires.

The sample holds one count of this clone. Its cognate antigen is unknown. This CDR3 is built from 14 residues. Germline lookup yields CDR1 SGHDT and CDR2 YYEEEE. V lost 2 bases and J 3 bases, leaving 12 bases between the germline ends. Produced via immunoSEQ multiplex PCR; TCRdb's table is partial and in-frame only. Of under 200,000 clones in the sample, 86% were seen once. Sequencing used PBMCs. This TCR was recovered from a woman aged 25 to 39 in good health and CMV-seronegative. This sequence joins TRBV5-6 and TRBJ2-7; D perhaps matches TRBD2 (5 bases). The CDR3 DNA sequence: TGTGCCAGCAGCTTTCCGGGAATCTACTACGAGCAGTACTTC. Protein product: CASSFPGIYYEQYF.